Listed here are 4 T cell receptor beta chains from one sample, sequenced in a study of cytomegalovirus exposure and HLA in healthy donors. PCR was performed using 60 Vbeta and 13 Jbeta primers. The table came from immunoSEQ multiplex PCR; TCRdb's copy has only in-frame clones and leaves some out. The data hold approximately 150,000 clones, with 70% to 80% observed a single time. The specimen was PBMCs. The receptors stem from a man aged 18 to 29 in good health and CMV-seropositive.

This sequence joins TRBV2 and TRBJ1-1; 11 bases agree with TRBD1. This CDR3 comprises 15 residues. Germline CDR1 and CDR2: SNHLY and FYNNEI. Unmatched junction bases numbered 12, after V lost 9 bases and J lost 6 bases. The CDR3, as DNA: TGTGCCAGTCTTACCGGACAGGGGGCCATCGCTGAAGCTTTCTTT. This encodes CASLTGQGAIAEAFF.

The sample holds a few counts of this clone. The chain recombines TRBV15 with TRBJ2-1, with 8 bases identical to TRBD2. CDR1 is LNHNV and CDR2 is YYDKDF in the germline V gene (reference sequence). The CDR3 spans 16 residues. V dropped 0 bases and J dropped 7; count of bases not matched to a gene: 8. The DNA of the CDR3 is TGTGCCACCAGCAGAGATAGGAGCGGGAGTCGGAATGAGCAGTTCTTC. The encoded protein is CATSRDRSGSRNEQFF.

The chain joins TRBV7-9 to TRBJ2-3; 8 bases are shared with TRBD2. The CDR3 extends over 16 amino acids. Trimming at V came to 5 bases and at J to 1 base, leaving 8 bases not matched to a gene. Germline CDR1 reads SEHNR; CDR2 reads FQNEAQ (reference sequence). CDR3 amino acids: CASSQATRGGTDTQYF. Here the CDR3 DNA reads TGTGCCAGCAGCCAGGCCACGCGGGGGGGCACAGATACGCAGTATTTT. The entire variable domain, with the rest obtained from reference TRBV7-9 and TRBJ2-3, is as follows: DTGVSQNPRHKITKRGQNVTFRCDPISEHNRLYWYRQTLGQGPEFLTYFQNEAQLEKSRLLSDRFSAERPKGSFSTLEIQRTEQGDSAMYLCASSQATRGGTDTQYFGPGTRLTVL.

Here the CDR3 DNA reads TGTGCCAGCAGTCGTCGAGAAGCGGGGTACAATGAGCAGTTCTTC. This codes for CASSRREAGYNEQFF. This chain joins TRBV6-5 and TRBJ2-1; TRBD2 agrees at 7 bases. There are 15 residues in the CDR3. CDR1 MNHEY and CDR2 SVGAGI come from the germline V gene. Unmatched junction bases numbered 8, after V lost 5 bases and J lost 4 bases.